This T cell receptor (beta chain) originates from a study of OX40 agonist ivuxolimab in advanced cancers. In terms of the full investigation: The costimulatory receptor OX40 (CD134) was targeted by ivuxolimab, a fully human IgG2 agonistic monoclonal antibody. Intravenous ivuxolimab was administered to patients every 2 weeks at six dose levels: 0.01, 0.1, 0.3, 1.5, 3 and 10 mg/kg. Of the approximately 53 patients in dose escalation, 19 had hepatocellular carcinoma, about 15 had melanoma, 9 had renal cell carcinoma and 9 had head and neck cancer. In the dose-escalation cohort, around four fifths of patients were male, and the mean age was roughly 60 years, with a range of roughly 20 to 80. Patients were allowed to have had prior anti-PD-1, anti-PD-L1 or anti-CTLA-4 therapy, and more than 35% of the dose-escalation patients had been treated with checkpoint inhibitors. Partial responses occurred in three dose-escalation patients: two with cutaneous melanoma and one with hepatocellular carcinoma. The purpose of peripheral TCRbeta sequencing was to test whether ivuxolimab changed TCR sequence diversity and led to clonal T-cell expansion. The monotherapy dose-escalation portion (N of about 52 patients) of the phase I ivuxolimab trial is reported in the paper. The investigation overall reported the following: In the 0.1-3.0 mg/kg groups, partial responders had among the lowest normalized peripheral clonal expansion, particularly in CD8+ T cells. After ivuxolimab, expanded clones were on average more numerous among CD8+ T cells than among CD4+ T cells. Clonal expansion of both CD4+ and CD8+ blood T cells was observed from baseline to week 6 at doses 0.1 to 3.0 mg/kg. Low levels of normalized T-cell clonal expansion were also seen in some patients who did not respond. Which antigens the clonally expanded peripheral T cells were specific for was not determined.

To sequence the TCRbeta CDR3 region, genomic DNA was isolated from the sorted cells. TCRbeta CDR3 regions were sequenced using the immunoSEQ Assay. What TCRdb holds here is the immuneACCESS table cut down to in-frame rearrangements. Part of the clones is not present; checked against another copy, under half of the missing clones reflect an unresolved V gene, and the others are unexplained. The sample has 150,000 to 190,000 clones on record, approximately 94% of them singletons. The ten largest clones take up about 0.31% of the sample. On this clone: No cognate antigen has been identified for it. No much larger clone is present one base from it, and per-base qualities are unavailable.

Patients with autoimmune disease history or receiving systemic immunosuppression were excluded from the trial. In every dose cohort, peripheral blood was drawn for TCR sequencing at baseline, cycle 4 day 1, and cycle 7 day 1. The samples were drawn from a first-in-human, open-label, multicenter phase I dose-escalation trial of ivuxolimab. The trial enrolled adults with locally advanced or metastatic head and neck squamous cell, hepatocellular, melanoma or renal cell carcinoma. Before TCR sequencing, CD4+ T cells and CD8+ T cells from peripheral blood were sorted into separate populations. Relative to germline, V is missing 4 bases and J is missing 0 bases, with 6 bases of the junction outside any gene match. Taken from cysteine to phenylalanine, the CDR3 has 16 residues. Just the 48-base CDR3 DNA is kept, in frame starting at base 1. Reading the germline V gene gives CDR1 MDHEN and CDR2 SYDVKM.

This receptor chain uses TRBV28 and TRBJ2-3; the central 8 bases match TRBD2. The sequencing used CD4+ or CD8+ T cells sorted from blood, collected in a trial of the OX40 agonist ivuxolimab. This TCR came from an adult with an advanced solid tumor such as melanoma, head and neck, liver or kidney cancer. In nucleotide form, the sequence is TGTGCCAGCAGTTCCCCGGCTAGCGGGAGCACAGATACGCAGTATTTT. This is translated as CASSSPASGSTDTQYF.